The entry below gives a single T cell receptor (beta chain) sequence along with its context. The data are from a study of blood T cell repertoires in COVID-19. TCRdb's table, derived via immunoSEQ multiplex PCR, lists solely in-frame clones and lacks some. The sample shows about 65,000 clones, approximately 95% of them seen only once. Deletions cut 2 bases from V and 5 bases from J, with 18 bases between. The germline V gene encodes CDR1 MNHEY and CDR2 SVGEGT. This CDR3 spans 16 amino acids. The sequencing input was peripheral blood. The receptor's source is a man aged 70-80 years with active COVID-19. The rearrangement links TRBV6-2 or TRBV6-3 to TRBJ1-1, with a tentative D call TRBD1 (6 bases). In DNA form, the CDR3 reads TGTGCCAGCAGTTACCCCCGCTACGGTAGGGGGACTGAAGCTTTCTTT. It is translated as CASSYPRYGRGTEAFF.